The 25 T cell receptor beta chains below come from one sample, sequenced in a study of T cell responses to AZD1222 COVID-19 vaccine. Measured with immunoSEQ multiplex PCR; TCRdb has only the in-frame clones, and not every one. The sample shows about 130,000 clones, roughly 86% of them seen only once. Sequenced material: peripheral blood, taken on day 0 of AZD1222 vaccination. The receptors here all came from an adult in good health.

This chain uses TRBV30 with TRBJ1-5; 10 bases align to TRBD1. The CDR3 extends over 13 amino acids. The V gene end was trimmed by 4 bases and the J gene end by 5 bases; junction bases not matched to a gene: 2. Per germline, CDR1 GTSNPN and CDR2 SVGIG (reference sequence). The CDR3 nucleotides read TGTGCCTGGACCGGGACAGGGGATCAGCCCCAGCATTTT. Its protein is CAWTGTGDQPQHF.

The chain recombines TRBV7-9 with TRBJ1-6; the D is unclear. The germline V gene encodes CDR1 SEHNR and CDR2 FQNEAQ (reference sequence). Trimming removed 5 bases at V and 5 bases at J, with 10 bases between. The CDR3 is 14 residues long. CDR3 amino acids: CASSRTLDNSPLHF. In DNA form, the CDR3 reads TGTGCCAGCAGCCGAACACTGGATAATTCACCCCTCCACTTT.

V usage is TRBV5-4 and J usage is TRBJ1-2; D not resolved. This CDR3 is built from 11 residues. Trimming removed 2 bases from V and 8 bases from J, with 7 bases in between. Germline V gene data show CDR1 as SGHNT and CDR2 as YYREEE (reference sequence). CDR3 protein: CASSLGFGYTF. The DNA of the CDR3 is TGTGCCAGCAGCTTAGGCTTCGGCTACACCTTC.

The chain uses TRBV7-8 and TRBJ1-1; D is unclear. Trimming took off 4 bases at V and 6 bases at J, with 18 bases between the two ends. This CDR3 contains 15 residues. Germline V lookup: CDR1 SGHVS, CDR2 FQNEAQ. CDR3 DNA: TGTGCCAGCAGCTCGAACCGACAATCGGAGGCTGAAGCTTTCTTT. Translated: CASSSNRQSEAEAFF. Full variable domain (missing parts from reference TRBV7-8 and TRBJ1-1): GAGVSQSPRYKVAKRGQDVALRCDPISGHVSLFWYQQALGQGPEFLTYFQNEAQLDKSGLPSDRFFAERPEGSVSTLKIQRTQQEDSAVYLCASSSNRQSEAEAFFGQGTRLTVV.

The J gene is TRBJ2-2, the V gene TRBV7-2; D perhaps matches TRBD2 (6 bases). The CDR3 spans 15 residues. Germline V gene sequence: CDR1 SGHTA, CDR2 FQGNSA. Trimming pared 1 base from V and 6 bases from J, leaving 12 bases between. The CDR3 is CASSLVYASAGELFF. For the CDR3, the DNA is TGTGCCAGCAGCTTAGTCTATGCTAGCGCCGGGGAGCTGTTTTTT.

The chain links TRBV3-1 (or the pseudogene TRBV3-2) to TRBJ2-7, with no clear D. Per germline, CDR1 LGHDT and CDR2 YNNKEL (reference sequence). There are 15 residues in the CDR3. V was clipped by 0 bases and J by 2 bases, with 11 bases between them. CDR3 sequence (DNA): TGTGCCAGCAGCCAAGATGACCGTAACCCCTACGAGCAGTACTTC. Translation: CASSQDDRNPYEQYF.

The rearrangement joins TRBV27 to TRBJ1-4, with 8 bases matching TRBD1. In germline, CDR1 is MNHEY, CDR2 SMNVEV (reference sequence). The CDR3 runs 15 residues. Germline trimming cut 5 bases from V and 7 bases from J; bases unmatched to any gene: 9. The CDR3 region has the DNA TGTGCCAGCAGTGCCCCTGACAGGGGTATTGAAAAACTGTTTTTT. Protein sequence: CASSAPDRGIEKLFF.

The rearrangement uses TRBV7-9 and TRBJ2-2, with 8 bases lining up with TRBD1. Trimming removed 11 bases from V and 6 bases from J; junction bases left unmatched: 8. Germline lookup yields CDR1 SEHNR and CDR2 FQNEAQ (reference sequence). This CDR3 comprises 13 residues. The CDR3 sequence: CAAAGGRAGELFF. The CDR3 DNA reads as TGTGCCGCCGCAGGGGGCCGGGCCGGGGAGCTGTTTTTT.

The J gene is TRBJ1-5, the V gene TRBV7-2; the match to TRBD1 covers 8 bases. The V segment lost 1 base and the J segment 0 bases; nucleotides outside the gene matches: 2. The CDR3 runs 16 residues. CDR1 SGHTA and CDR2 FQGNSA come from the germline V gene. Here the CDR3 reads CASSLGDRGSNQPQHF. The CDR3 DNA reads TGTGCCAGCAGCTTAGGAGACAGGGGTAGCAATCAGCCCCAGCATTTT.

The CDR3 protein is CASSLSGTGFDEQFF. The CDR3 DNA is TGTGCCAGTAGTCTGTCCGGGACAGGGTTCGATGAGCAGTTCTTC. V usage is TRBV19 and J usage is TRBJ2-1, with 9 nucleotides matching TRBD1. This CDR3 contains 15 residues. Trimming removed 5 bases from V and 8 bases from J; junction bases left unmatched: 10. CDR1 and CDR2 (germline): LNHDA, SQIVND (reference sequence).

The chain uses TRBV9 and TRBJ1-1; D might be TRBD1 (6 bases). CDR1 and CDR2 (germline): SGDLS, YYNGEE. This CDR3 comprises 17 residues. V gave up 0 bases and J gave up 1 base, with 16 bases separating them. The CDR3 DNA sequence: TGTGCCAGCAGCGTAGACCCAAGACAGGCTGAGAACACTGAAGCTTTCTTT. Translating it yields CASSVDPRQAENTEAFF. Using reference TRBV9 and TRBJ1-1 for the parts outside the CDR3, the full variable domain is DSGVTQTPKHLITATGQRVTLRCSPRSGDLSVYWYQQSLDQGLQFLIQYYNGEERAKGNILERFSAQQFPDLHSELNLSSLELGDSALYFCASSVDPRQAENTEAFFGQGTRLTVV.

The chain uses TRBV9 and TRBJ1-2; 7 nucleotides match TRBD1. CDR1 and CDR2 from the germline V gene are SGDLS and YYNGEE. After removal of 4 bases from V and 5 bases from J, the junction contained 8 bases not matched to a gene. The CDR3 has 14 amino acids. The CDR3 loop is CASSPSGQTYGYTF. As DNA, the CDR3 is TGTGCCAGCAGCCCATCGGGACAGACGTATGGCTACACCTTC.

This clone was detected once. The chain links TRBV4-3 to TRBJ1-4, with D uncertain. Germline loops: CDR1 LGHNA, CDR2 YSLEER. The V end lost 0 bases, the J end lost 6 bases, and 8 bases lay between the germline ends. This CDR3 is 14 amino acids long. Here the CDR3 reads CASSQDHGDEKLFF. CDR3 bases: TGCGCCAGCAGCCAAGATCACGGGGATGAAAAACTGTTTTTT.

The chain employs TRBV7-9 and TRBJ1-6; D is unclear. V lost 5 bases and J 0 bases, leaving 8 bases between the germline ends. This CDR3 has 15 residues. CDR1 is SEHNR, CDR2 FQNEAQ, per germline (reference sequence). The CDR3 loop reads CASSQVASYNSPLHF. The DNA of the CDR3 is TGTGCCAGCAGCCAAGTGGCCTCCTATAATTCACCCCTCCACTTT.

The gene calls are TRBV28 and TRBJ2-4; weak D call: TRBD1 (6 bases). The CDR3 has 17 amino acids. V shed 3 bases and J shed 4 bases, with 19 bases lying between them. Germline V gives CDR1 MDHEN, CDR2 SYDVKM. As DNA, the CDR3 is TGTGCCAGCAGTTTTTTTAGCAGGGGCGCCCTAAAAAACATTCAGTACTTC. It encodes CASSFFSRGALKNIQYF.

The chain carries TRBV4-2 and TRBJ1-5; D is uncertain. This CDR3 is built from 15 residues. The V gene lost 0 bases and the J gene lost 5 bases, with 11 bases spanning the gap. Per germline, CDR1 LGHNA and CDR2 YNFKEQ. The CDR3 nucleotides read TGTGCCAGCAGCCAAGAAGGAGGGAAGTATCAGCCCCAGCATTTT. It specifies CASSQEGGKYQPQHF.

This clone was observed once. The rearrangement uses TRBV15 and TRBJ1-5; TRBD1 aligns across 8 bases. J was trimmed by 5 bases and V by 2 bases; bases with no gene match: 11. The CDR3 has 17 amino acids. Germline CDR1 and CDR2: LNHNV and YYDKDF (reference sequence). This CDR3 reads CATSRRWGSGGHQPQHF. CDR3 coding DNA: TGTGCCACCAGCAGACGATGGGGGTCAGGGGGCCATCAGCCCCAGCATTTT. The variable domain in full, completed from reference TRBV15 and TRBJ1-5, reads DAMVIQNPRYQVTQFGKPVTLSCSQTLNHNVMYWYQQKSSQAPKLLFHYYDKDFNNEADTPDNFQSRRPNTSFCFLDIRSPGLGDTAMYLCATSRRWGSGGHQPQHFGDGTRLSIL.

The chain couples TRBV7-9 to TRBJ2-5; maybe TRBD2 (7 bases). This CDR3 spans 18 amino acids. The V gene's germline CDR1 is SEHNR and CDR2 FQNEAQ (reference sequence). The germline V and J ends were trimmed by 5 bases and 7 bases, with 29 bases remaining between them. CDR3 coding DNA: TGTGCCAGCAGCGGGATACGTGGAACGGGGGGCCCCTCTTGGACCCAGTACTTC. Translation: CASSGIRGTGGPSWTQYF.

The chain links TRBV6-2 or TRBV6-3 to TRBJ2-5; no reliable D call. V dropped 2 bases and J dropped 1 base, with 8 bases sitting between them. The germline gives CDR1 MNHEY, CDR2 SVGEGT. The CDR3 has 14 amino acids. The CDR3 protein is CASSYTAVQETQYF. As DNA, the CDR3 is TGTGCCAGCAGTTACACGGCGGTCCAAGAGACCCAGTACTTC.

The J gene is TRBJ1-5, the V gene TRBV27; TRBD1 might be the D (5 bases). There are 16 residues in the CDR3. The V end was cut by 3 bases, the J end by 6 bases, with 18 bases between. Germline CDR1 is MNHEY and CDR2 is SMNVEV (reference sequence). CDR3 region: CASSFQSPGHGQPQHF. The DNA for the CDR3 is TGTGCCAGCAGTTTTCAATCGCCGGGGCACGGTCAGCCCCAGCATTTT.

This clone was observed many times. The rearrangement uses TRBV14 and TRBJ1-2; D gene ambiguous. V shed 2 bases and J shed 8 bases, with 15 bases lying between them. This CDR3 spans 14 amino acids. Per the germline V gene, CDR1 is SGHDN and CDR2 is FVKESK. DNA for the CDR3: TGTGCCAGCAGCCAACCCCCATGGGGTTTAGGCTACACCTTC. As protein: CASSQPPWGLGYTF.

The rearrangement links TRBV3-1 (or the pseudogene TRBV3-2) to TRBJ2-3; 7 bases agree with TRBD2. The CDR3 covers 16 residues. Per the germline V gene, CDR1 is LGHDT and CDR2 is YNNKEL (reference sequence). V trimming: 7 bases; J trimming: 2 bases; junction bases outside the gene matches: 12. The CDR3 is CASTPTPRGFTDTQYF. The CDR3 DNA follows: TGTGCCAGCACCCCAACCCCGCGGGGGTTCACAGATACGCAGTATTTT.

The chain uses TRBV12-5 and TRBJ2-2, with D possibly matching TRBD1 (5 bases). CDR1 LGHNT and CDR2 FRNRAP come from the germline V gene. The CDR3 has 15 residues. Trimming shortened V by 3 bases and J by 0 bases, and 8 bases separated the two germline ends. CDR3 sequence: CASGLGVANTGELFF. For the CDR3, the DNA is TGTGCTAGTGGTTTAGGGGTGGCGAACACCGGGGAGCTGTTTTTT. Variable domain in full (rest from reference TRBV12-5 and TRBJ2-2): DARVTQTPRHKVTEMGQEVTMRCQPILGHNTVFWYRQTMMQGLELLAYFRNRAPLDDSGMPKDRFSAEMPDATLATLKIQPSEPRDSAVYFCASGLGVANTGELFFGEGSRLTVL.

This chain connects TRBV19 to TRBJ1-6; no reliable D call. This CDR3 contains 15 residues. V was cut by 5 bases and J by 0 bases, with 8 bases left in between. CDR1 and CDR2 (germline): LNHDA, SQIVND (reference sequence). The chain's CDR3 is CASSLTGSYNSPLHF. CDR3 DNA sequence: TGTGCCAGTAGTTTGACCGGCTCCTATAATTCACCCCTCCACTTT. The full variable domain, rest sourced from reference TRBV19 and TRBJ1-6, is DGGITQSPKYLFRKEGQNVTLSCEQNLNHDAMYWYRQDPGQGLRLIYYSQIVNDFQKGDIAEGYSVSREKKESFPLTVTSAQKNPTAFYLCASSLTGSYNSPLHFGNGTRLTVT.

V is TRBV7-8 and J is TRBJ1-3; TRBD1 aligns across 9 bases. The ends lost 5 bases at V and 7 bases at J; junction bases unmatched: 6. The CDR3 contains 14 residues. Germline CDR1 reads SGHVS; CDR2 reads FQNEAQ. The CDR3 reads CASSPDRGSNTIYF. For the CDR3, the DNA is TGTGCCAGCAGCCCGGACAGGGGCAGCAACACCATATATTTT.